The 29 T cell receptor beta chains below all came from one sample that was sequenced in a study of cytomegalovirus exposure and HLA in healthy donors. Use of 60 Vbeta and 13 Jbeta primers characterized the PCR. Assay used: immunoSEQ multiplex PCR; TCRdb lists only in-frame clones, some missing. The sample contains 100,000 to 150,000 clones, roughly 84% of which appear only once. Specimen: PBMCs. Receptor source: a middle-aged man in good health and CMV-seronegative.

Comment on this clone: The junction differs from germline at one of its ends, possibly a read error. The genes are TRBV7-7 and TRBJ1-6, with D perhaps TRBD1 (6 bases). Per the germline V gene, CDR1 is SSHAT and CDR2 is FNYEAQ (reference sequence). The CDR3 extends over 14 amino acids. CDR3 nucleotide sequence: TGTGCTAGCAGCTTGGACAGATCGGGGTCACCCCTCCACTTT. It encodes CASSLDRSGSPLHF.

The chain has TRBV19 and TRBJ1-2, with TRBD1 matching 7 bases. The ends lost 4 bases at V and 0 bases at J; junction bases unmatched: 14. This CDR3 has 18 amino acids. CDR1 is LNHDA and CDR2 is SQIVND in the germline V gene (reference sequence). The CDR3 nucleotides read TGTGCCAGTAGTAGAAACAGGGGCCTCTTAGTCGCTAACTATGGCTACACCTTC. It specifies CASSRNRGLLVANYGYTF.

V gene TRBV27 combines with J gene TRBJ2-3; D remains ambiguous. V dropped 5 bases and J dropped 2 bases, with 14 bases sitting between them. The CDR3 totals 15 residues. In germline, CDR1 is MNHEY, CDR2 SMNVEV (reference sequence). CDR3 residues: CASSQINRVTDTQYF. The CDR3 DNA follows: TGTGCCAGCAGTCAAATCAACCGGGTCACAGATACGCAGTATTTT.

The J gene is TRBJ2-5, the V gene TRBV7-3; D might be TRBD2 (5 bases). The CDR3 has 14 residues. The germline V gene encodes CDR1 SGHTA and CDR2 FQGTGA. V lost 1 base and J 7 bases, leaving 13 bases between the germline ends. CDR3 coding DNA: TGTGCCAGCAGCTTAAATTCCCTAGCAGCGACCCAGTACTTC. Its translation is CASSLNSLAATQYF.

The chain's CDR3 is CASSSQGSEAFF. The DNA for the CDR3 is TGTGCCAGCAGCTCACAGGGCTCTGAAGCTTTCTTT. The chain carries TRBV9 and TRBJ1-1; a weak D match, TRBD1 (6 bases). Germline values: CDR1 SGDLS, CDR2 YYNGEE. V lost 4 bases, J lost 6 bases, and 10 bases lay in between. This CDR3 comprises 12 residues. Combining the CDR3 with reference TRBV9 and TRBJ1-1 gives the whole variable domain DSGVTQTPKHLITATGQRVTLRCSPRSGDLSVYWYQQSLDQGLQFLIQYYNGEERAKGNILERFSAQQFPDLHSELNLSSLELGDSALYFCASSSQGSEAFFGQGTRLTVV.

A note on this clone: Compared with germline, one end of the junction differs, possibly owing to a read error. The rearrangement uses TRBV25-1 and TRBJ2-1, with TRBD1 matching 7 bases. Germline CDR1 is MGHDK and CDR2 is SYGVNS. The CDR3 spans 15 residues. DNA of the CDR3: TGTGCCAGCAGTGATACTACAGGGGCCTACAATGGGCAGTTCTTC. This encodes CASSDTTGAYNGQFF.

This sequence joins TRBV5-8 and TRBJ2-7; D gene uncertain. Germline loops: CDR1 SGHTS, CDR2 YDEGEE. V was pared by 3 bases and J by 0 bases, with 16 bases between. This CDR3 comprises 16 residues. The CDR3 loop is CASSYPANGSSYEQYF. The CDR3 DNA is TGTGCCAGCAGCTATCCCGCCAACGGGTCCTCCTACGAGCAGTACTTC.

The J gene is TRBJ2-1, the V gene TRBV2, with 8 bases fitting TRBD1. This CDR3 is built from 15 residues. Germline V gives CDR1 SNHLY, CDR2 FYNNEI. V shed 7 bases and J 0 bases; nucleotides not matched to a gene: 5. In nucleotides, the CDR3 is TGTGCCAGCAAGGAACAGGGGGGCTCCTACAATGAGCAGTTCTTC. Translation: CASKEQGGSYNEQFF.

The V and J genes are TRBV2 and TRBJ1-3, with D uncertain. The CDR3 spans 13 residues. Per the germline V gene, CDR1 is SNHLY and CDR2 is FYNNEI. Trimming took off 7 bases at V and 0 bases at J, with 7 bases between the two ends. CDR3 sequence: CASNDISGNTIYF. Written as DNA, the CDR3 is TGTGCCAGCAATGACATCTCTGGAAACACCATATATTTT.

This chain connects TRBV13 to TRBJ2-7, with D perhaps matching TRBD1 (6 bases). This CDR3 region has 15 residues. Germline V lookup: CDR1 PRHDT, CDR2 FYEKMQ (reference sequence). Trimming took off 5 bases at V and 0 bases at J, with 14 bases between the two ends. Written as DNA, the CDR3 is TGTGCCAGCAGCCCCCGACAGGAAAGCTCCTACGAGCAGTACTTC. It translates to CASSPRQESSYEQYF.

This chain uses TRBV7-9 with TRBJ1-2; 8 bases align to TRBD1. Germline V CDR1 and CDR2: SEHNR, FQNEAQ (reference sequence). The CDR3 has 15 amino acids. V was clipped by 3 bases and J by 3 bases; unmatched bases: 6. The CDR3 reads CASSFRGRTDYGYTF. As DNA, the CDR3 is TGTGCCAGCAGCTTCAGGGGGCGAACCGACTATGGCTACACCTTC.

The chain couples TRBV6-1 to TRBJ1-1, with TRBD1 matching over 7 bases. From germline, CDR1 is MNHNS and CDR2 SASEGT. CDR3 size: 14 residues. After removal of 1 base from V and 13 bases from J, the junction contained 12 bases not matched to a gene. The DNA of the CDR3 is TGTGCCAGCAGTGAAGGTGGACAGGTTCTGGGGTATTTCTTT. Amino acids: CASSEGGQVLGYFF.

The chain recombines TRBV9 with TRBJ1-5; the D gene is possibly TRBD1 (5 bases). The CDR3 sequence is 14 residues long. V was shortened by 3 bases and J by 7 bases, with 14 bases between the two germline ends. From germline, CDR1 is SGDLS and CDR2 YYNGEE. The CDR3 is CASSGGGAGQPQHF. The CDR3, as DNA: TGTGCCAGCAGCGGGGGAGGGGCAGGACAGCCCCAGCATTTT.

This sequence joins TRBV5-1 and TRBJ2-3; no firm D call. V was pared by 4 bases and J by 6 bases, with 15 bases between. Germline values: CDR1 SGHRS, CDR2 YFSETQ. The CDR3 spans 14 residues. CDR3 residues: CASSTTATQDTQYF. The CDR3 nucleotides are TGCGCCAGCAGCACAACAGCTACTCAGGATACGCAGTATTTT.

This clone turned up a few times. The chain uses TRBV7-8 and TRBJ2-5; maybe TRBD2 (5 bases). Judging by the DNA end, TRBJ2-7 fits better; the J call may be wrong. The CDR3 totals 12 residues. CDR1 and CDR2 from the germline V gene are SGHVS and FQNEAQ. CDR3 amino acids: CASTSQHDEQYF. The CDR3 DNA sequence: TGTGCCAGCACTAGCCAGCACGACGAGCAGTACTTC.

This chain joins TRBV30 and TRBJ2-2, with 10 positions matching TRBD1. This CDR3 contains 15 residues. Germline trimming cut 3 bases from V and 6 bases from J; bases unmatched to any gene: 7. Germline lookup yields CDR1 GTSNPN and CDR2 SVGIG (reference sequence). The CDR3 protein is CAWRPRQGAAGELFF. The CDR3 DNA reads TGTGCCTGGAGACCCCGACAGGGGGCAGCCGGGGAGCTGTTTTTT.

The J gene is TRBJ1-6, the V gene TRBV2; 8 bases line up with TRBD1. This CDR3 is built from 17 residues. Germline CDR1 and CDR2: SNHLY and FYNNEI. The V and J ends lost 5 bases and 3 bases, in that order; junction bases with no gene match: 9. In DNA, the CDR3 is TGTGCCAGCAGTTACAGTCGACAGGGGATCTATAATTCACCCCTCCACTTT. Encoded protein: CASSYSRQGIYNSPLHF. Together with reference TRBV2 and TRBJ1-6, the CDR3 gives the full variable domain: EPEVTQTPSHQVTQMGQEVILRCVPISNHLYFYWYRQILGQKVEFLVSFYNNEISEKSEIFDDQFSVERPDGSNFTLKIRSTKLEDSAMYFCASSYSRQGIYNSPLHFGNGTRLTVT.

The V call is TRBV13, the J call TRBJ1-1, with 9 positions matching TRBD1. CDR3 length: 14 residues. Germline CDR1 and CDR2: PRHDT and FYEKMQ (reference sequence). The trim removed 8 bases at V and 1 base at J, leaving 5 bases unmatched. The DNA of the CDR3 is TGTGCCAGCGACCAGACAGGGGGGAACACTGAAGCTTTCTTT. Translating it yields CASDQTGGNTEAFF.

This sequence joins TRBV2 and TRBJ2-1; 13 nucleotides line up with TRBD2. The trim removed 8 bases at V and 13 bases at J, leaving 5 bases unmatched. Germline CDR1 is SNHLY and CDR2 is FYNNEI. The CDR3 spans 12 residues. The CDR3 sequence is CASELAGGSQFF. In nucleotides, the CDR3 is TGTGCCAGCGAACTAGCGGGGGGGTCCCAGTTCTTC.

The chain recombines TRBV30 with TRBJ2-6; no clear D gene. Trimming shortened V by 3 bases and J by 6 bases, and 9 bases separated the two germline ends. Germline CDR1 reads GTSNPN; CDR2 reads SVGIG (reference sequence). CDR3 length: 13 residues. The CDR3 region is CAWSGFEANVLTF. The CDR3 DNA reads TGTGCCTGGAGCGGGTTTGAGGCCAACGTCCTGACTTTC. The full variable domain, completed using reference TRBV30 and TRBJ2-6, is SQTIHQWPATLVQPVGSPLSLECTVEGTSNPNLYWYRQAAGRGLQLLFYSVGIGQISSEVPQNLSASRPQDRQFILSSKKLLLSDSGFYLCAWSGFEANVLTFGAGSRLTVL.

V and J are TRBV11-3 and TRBJ2-7; D not resolved. This CDR3 is 13 amino acids long. The germline V gene has CDR1 SGHNT and CDR2 YENEEA. V shed 1 base and J shed 0 bases, with 4 bases lying between them. CDR3 DNA: TGTGCCAGCAGCTTAGGAGTCTCCTACGAGCAGTACTTC. Its protein product is CASSLGVSYEQYF.

The chain couples TRBV4-1 to TRBJ2-1; D possibly corresponds to TRBD2 (7 bases). Germline-derived CDR1 and CDR2 are MGHRA and YSYEKL. V was clipped by 6 bases and J by 2 bases, with 17 bases between them. The CDR3 is 16 residues long. CDR3 bases: TGCGCCAGCAGGGAGTCTGGGGGGGGCGCCTACAATGAGCAGTTCTTC. This translates into CASRESGGGAYNEQFF.

This chain connects TRBV18 to TRBJ2-3, with 7 bases fitting TRBD1. The germline gives CDR1 KGHSH, CDR2 LQKENI. The CDR3 extends over 16 amino acids. The V gene end was trimmed by 5 bases and the J gene end by 1 base; junction bases not matched to a gene: 9. This CDR3 reads CASSSSEGARTDTQYF. CDR3 DNA: TGTGCCAGCTCATCCTCCGAGGGGGCCCGCACAGATACGCAGTATTTT.

The gene calls are TRBV6-1 and TRBJ2-5, with unresolved D. This CDR3 is built from 12 residues. Trimming removed 1 base at V and 5 bases at J, with 5 bases between. The V gene's germline CDR1 is MNHNS and CDR2 SASEGT. In DNA, the CDR3 is TGTGCCAGCAGTGAAGGGCGGGAGACCCAGTACTTC. This sequence encodes CASSEGRETQYF.

CDR3 coding DNA: TGCGCCAGCCACGTTACAGGGGCCGCCACAGATACGCAGTATTTT. This encodes CASHVTGAATDTQYF. The gene calls are TRBV5-1 and TRBJ2-3; 7 bases align to TRBD1. The J segment lost 2 bases and the V segment lost 7 bases, leaving 10 bases of the junction unmatched. From germline, CDR1 is SGHRS and CDR2 YFSETQ. CDR3 length equals 15 residues. The variable domain in full, with the rest retrieved from reference TRBV5-1 and TRBJ2-3, is KAGVTQTPRYLIKTRGQQVTLSCSPISGHRSVSWYQQTPGQGLQFLFEYFSETQRNKGNFPGRFSGRQFSNSRSEMNVSTLELGDSALYLCASHVTGAATDTQYFGPGTRLTVL.

This chain uses TRBV2 with TRBJ2-1, with D maybe TRBD2 (5 bases). The V and J ends lost 4 bases and 10 bases respectively, with 11 bases between them. This CDR3 contains 12 residues. The V gene's germline CDR1 is SNHLY and CDR2 FYNNEI. The CDR3 DNA is TGTGCCAGCAGTGTAAGCGGCGACGAGCAGTTCTTC. It is translated as CASSVSGDEQFF. Drawing the rest from reference TRBV2 and TRBJ2-1, the complete variable domain is EPEVTQTPSHQVTQMGQEVILRCVPISNHLYFYWYRQILGQKVEFLVSFYNNEISEKSEIFDDQFSVERPDGSNFTLKIRSTKLEDSAMYFCASSVSGDEQFFGPGTRLTVL.

This clone has a single count. The chain employs TRBV6-1 and TRBJ2-7, with D maybe TRBD1 (6 bases). Trimming removed 4 bases at V and 1 base at J, with 14 bases between. Germline CDR1 and CDR2: MNHNS and SASEGT. This CDR3 has 15 amino acids. The CDR3 is CASSVSRGPSYEQYF. CDR3 DNA sequence: TGTGCCAGCAGTGTAAGCAGGGGACCGTCCTACGAGCAGTACTTC.

V and J are TRBV14 and TRBJ1-5; D unresolved. The CDR3 runs 13 residues. Germline lookup yields CDR1 SGHDN and CDR2 FVKESK. The V and J ends lost 4 bases and 13 bases respectively, with 17 bases between them. CDR3 region: CASSLSFTGTQHF. For the CDR3, the DNA is TGTGCCAGCAGCCTGTCCTTTACGGGTACGCAGCATTTT.

The rearrangement joins TRBV2 to TRBJ1-4; 8 bases align to TRBD1. Germline-derived CDR1 and CDR2 are SNHLY and FYNNEI. This CDR3 is built from 16 residues. V lost 4 bases to trimming and J lost 4 bases; unmatched junction nucleotides: 8. The DNA of the CDR3 is TGTGCCAGCAGTGGACAGGGGACAAGGGTTAATGAAAAACTGTTTTTT. Protein: CASSGQGTRVNEKLFF.